This T cell receptor beta chain was found in a study of blood T cell repertoires in COVID-19. Study at large: Samples came from the United States, Italy and Spain, spanning acute and convalescent COVID-19. PBMCs, B-cell-depleted T cells, or T cells were the source of the cDNA or gDNA that made up the material.

Per the germline V gene, CDR1 is SGHVS and CDR2 is FNYEAQ. V was trimmed by 6 bases and J by 1 base, leaving 9 bases between them. The CDR3 runs 13 residues. Original data processing: Amplifying reference gene primers gave estimates of nucleated cell counts. Data came from immunoSEQ multiplex PCR; TCRdb stores just in-frame clones and leaves some out. V, J and clone size are those of that table, while D and trimming were read from the DNA. The sample has tens of thousands of clones, roughly 73% seen once. This clonotype originated in a woman in her seventies with acute or convalescent COVID-19. Sequencing was carried out using peripheral blood. The chain links TRBV7-6 to TRBJ1-1; no clear D gene. The chain's CDR3 is CASSFTENTEAFF. The DNA for the CDR3 is TGTGCCAGCAGTTTTACAGAGAACACTGAAGCTTTCTTT.